These 5 T cell receptor beta chains originate from one sample sequenced in a study of cytomegalovirus exposure and HLA in healthy donors. Both 60 Vbeta primers and 13 Jbeta primers went into the PCR. Some clones are missing from TCRdb's copy, which holds only in-frame ones; the method was immunoSEQ multiplex PCR. With roughly 110,000 clones in the sample, the ten largest clones hold approximately 6.8%. Sequenced input: PBMCs. These receptors were collected from a man aged 40-55 years in good health and CMV-seropositive.

The chain joins TRBV27 to TRBJ2-1; TRBD1 aligns across 9 bases. Germline CDR1 is MNHEY and CDR2 is SMNVEV (reference sequence). The CDR3 loop spans 14 amino acids. With 5 bases clipped from V and 8 bases from J, the junction kept 7 bases outside the gene matches. Here the CDR3 reads CASSAGTGSYEQFF. The DNA for the CDR3 is TGTGCCAGCAGTGCCGGGACAGGGTCTTATGAGCAGTTCTTC.

This chain joins TRBV5-1 and TRBJ2-7; a weak D match, TRBD1 (6 bases). Germline V gene data show CDR1 as SGHRS and CDR2 as YFSETQ. Trimming removed 4 bases at V and 0 bases at J, with 14 bases between. There are 15 residues in the CDR3. DNA for the CDR3: TGCGCCAGCAGCCGAGGGGACATGAGCTCCTACGAGCAGTACTTC. Amino acid sequence: CASSRGDMSSYEQYF.

The chain links TRBV28 to TRBJ2-7, with D maybe TRBD1 (6 bases). Trimming took off 4 bases at V and 3 bases at J, with 19 bases between the two ends. The V gene's germline CDR1 is MDHEN and CDR2 SYDVKM. The CDR3 runs 16 residues. Here the CDR3 DNA reads TGTGCCAGCAGTTCGCCCTTAGACAGGCTAGGCTACGAGCAGTACTTC. It yields the protein CASSSPLDRLGYEQYF.

CDR3 loop: CASSVLDSFNSYNEQFF. CDR3 bases: TGTGCCAGCAGTGTACTGGACTCCTTTAACTCCTACAATGAGCAGTTCTTC. The V gene is TRBV28, the J gene TRBJ2-1; possible D gene TRBD2, 5 bases. This CDR3 is built from 17 residues. With 5 bases removed from V and 0 bases from J, the gap between germline ends came to 17 bases. Germline assignment: CDR1 MDHEN and CDR2 SYDVKM.

The chain has TRBV5-4 and TRBJ2-2; D remains ambiguous. The CDR3 totals 14 residues. CDR1 is SGHNT and CDR2 is YYREEE in the germline V gene (reference sequence). Trimming took 4 bases from V and 0 from J, leaving 7 bases between them. The chain's CDR3 is CASSPQANTGELFF. CDR3 sequence (DNA): TGTGCCAGCAGCCCCCAGGCGAACACCGGGGAGCTGTTTTTT.